A selection of T cell receptor beta chains follows, all from one sample in a study of blood T cell repertoires in COVID-19. The assay was immunoSEQ multiplex PCR, and TCRdb's table has in-frame clones only and misses some. The sample yields about 160,000 clones, around 80% seen once. Specimen: peripheral blood. Receptors were obtained from a woman over 75 with active or convalescent COVID-19. Each CDR3 is given with its conserved first and last residue. The D gene is left open where the match is weak. A clone size is listed for some rows: how often the clone was seen (once, few, many), or a class if it is expanded.

TRBV10-3	.	TRBJ1-1	.	CANQDSWGTEAFF	TGTGCCAACCAGGACAGCTGGGGCACTGAAGCTTTCTTT
TRBV5-1	.	TRBJ1-1	.	CASSLGGGLAPAFF	TGCGCCAGCAGCTTGGGGGGAGGACTGGCCCCAGCTTTCTTT
TRBV5-4	.	TRBJ2-7	TRBD1	CASSYQGQGSYGQYF	TGTGCCAGCAGCTATCAAGGACAGGGGAGTTACGGGCAGTACTTC
TRBV7-3	few	TRBJ2-3	.	CASSPTSSAPDTQYF	TGTGCCAGCAGCCCAACTAGCTCAGCCCCAGATACGCAGTATTTT
TRBV29-1	once	TRBJ2-1	TRBD2	CSVRGGLGNEQFF	TGCAGCGTCCGGGGGGGTCTAGGGAATGAGCAGTTCTTC
TRBV15	.	TRBJ1-1	TRBD1	CATSSRGRDTEAFF	TGTGCCACCAGCAGCAGGGGGCGGGACACTGAAGCTTTCTTT
TRBV5-6	.	TRBJ1-5	.	CASSSQGWPQHF	TGTGCCAGCAGCTCACAGGGTTGGCCCCAGCATTTT
TRBV27	.	TRBJ1-5	.	CASRTGDQPQHF	TGTGCCAGCCGCACCGGGGATCAGCCCCAGCATTTT
TRBV6-5	.	TRBJ1-2	.	CASSYQAGPFGYTF	TGTGCCAGCAGTTACCAGGCAGGCCCATTTGGCTACACCTTC
TRBV27	many	TRBJ2-3	TRBD1	CASSLGGYYWDTQYF	TGTGCCAGCAGCTTAGGGGGCTATTACTGGGATACGCAGTATTTT
TRBV28	.	TRBJ2-7	TRBD1	CASRTGVSYEQYF	TGTGCCAGCCGGACAGGGGTCTCCTACGAGCAGTACTTC
TRBV9	.	TRBJ2-1	.	CASSPKQGNEQFF	TGTGCCAGCAGCCCCAAACAGGGAAATGAGCAGTTCTTC
TRBV4-3	.	TRBJ1-1	.	CASSQYHGVWNTEAFF	TGCGCCAGCAGCCAGTACCACGGGGTTTGGAACACTGAAGCTTTCTTT
TRBV7-9	once	TRBJ1-6	TRBD1	CASSLQGAESPLHF	TGTGCCAGCAGCCTTCAGGGGGCAGAGTCACCCCTCCACTTT
TRBV29-1	.	TRBJ1-3	.	CSAGTSQGNTIYF	TGCAGCGCCGGGACTTCCCAAGGAAACACCATATATTTT
TRBV6-5	.	TRBJ1-6	TRBD1	CASKGGDRDNSPLHF	TGTGCCAGCAAAGGAGGTGACAGGGATAATTCACCCCTCCACTTT
TRBV4-1	.	TRBJ1-5	TRBD1	CASSQVVTGASDQPQHF	TGCGCCAGCAGCCAAGTGGTGACAGGGGCTTCGGATCAGCCCCAGCATTTT
TRBV4-1	few	TRBJ1-6	.	CASSQDPGMGYNSPLHF	TGCGCCAGCAGCCAAGATCCGGGGATGGGTTATAATTCACCCCTCCACTTT
TRBV19	.	TRBJ2-3	TRBD1	CASRDRDTDTQYF	TGTGCCAGTAGAGACAGGGACACAGATACGCAGTATTTT
TRBV11-2	.	TRBJ2-1	.	CASSWKERSYNEQFF	TGTGCCAGCAGCTGGAAGGAGAGGTCCTACAATGAGCAGTTCTTC
TRBV7-3	.	TRBJ2-2	.	CASSLGGTANTGELFF	TGTGCCAGCAGCTTAGGCGGGACGGCTAACACCGGGGAGCTGTTTTTT
TRBV6-2/TRBV6-3	.	TRBJ1-2	.	CASSGQRIGYTF	TGTGCCAGCAGTGGACAGAGGATTGGCTACACCTTC
TRBV5-1	.	TRBJ2-7	TRBD1	CASSLRIIGQGTSYEQYF	TGCGCCAGCAGCTTGCGAATTATAGGACAGGGTACCTCCTACGAGCAGTACTTC
TRBV5-6	once	TRBJ2-5	.	CASSRDLETQYF	TGTGCCAGCAGCCGGGACTTGGAGACCCAGTACTTC
TRBV13	.	TRBJ2-5	TRBD1	CASSLGQGVEETQYF	TGTGCCAGCAGCTTGGGACAGGGGGTTGAAGAGACCCAGTACTTC
TRBV2	.	TRBJ2-3	.	CASNGGPPTDTQYF	TGTGCCAGCAATGGGGGCCCCCCCACAGATACGCAGTATTTT
TRBV7-2	.	TRBJ2-5	TRBD1	CASSHRGGQGLQETQYF	TGTGCCAGCAGCCATAGAGGGGGACAGGGCCTCCAAGAGACCCAGTACTTC
TRBV3-1/TRBV3-2	.	TRBJ1-2	.	CASSQDQVRGIYGYTF	TGTGCCAGCAGCCAAGATCAGGTACGGGGGATCTATGGCTACACCTTC
TRBV6-1	few	TRBJ1-4	TRBD1	CASSEQGAREKLFF	TGTGCCAGCAGTGAACAGGGGGCTCGGGAAAAACTGTTTTTT
TRBV6-4	.	TRBJ2-2	.	CASSVETGRTGELFF	TGTGCCAGCAGTGTAGAGACAGGACGCACCGGGGAGCTGTTTTTT
TRBV30	once	TRBJ2-7	.	CAWSAGVDYEQYF	TGTGCCTGGAGTGCAGGGGTGGACTACGAGCAGTACTTC
TRBV5-6	.	TRBJ1-6	TRBD1	CASSFYPGGTGFSPLHF	TGTGCCAGCAGCTTTTATCCCGGAGGGACAGGGTTTTCACCCCTCCACTTT
TRBV7-3	.	TRBJ1-1	.	CASSLTMNTEAFF	TGTGCCAGCAGCTTAACCATGAACACTGAAGCTTTCTTT
TRBV5-4	.	TRBJ2-2	.	CASSLGTQNTGELFF	TGTGCCAGCAGCCTTGGGACACAGAACACCGGGGAGCTGTTTTTT
TRBV19	.	TRBJ1-5	.	CATSWTSYSNQPQHF	TGTGCCACTAGCTGGACATCCTATAGCAATCAGCCCCAGCATTTT
TRBV19	.	TRBJ1-2	.	CASSMDSLGYGYTF	TGTGCCAGTAGTATGGACAGTCTTGGGTATGGCTACACCTTC
TRBV5-5	once	TRBJ1-1	.	CASTPGERALAFF	TGTGCCAGCACACCCGGGGAAAGGGCTTTGGCTTTCTTT
TRBV10-3	.	TRBJ2-1	TRBD1	CAIKSGQGAAYEQFF	TGTGCCATCAAATCGGGACAGGGGGCGGCATATGAGCAGTTCTTC
TRBV6-5	.	TRBJ2-5	.	CASSYSGGTETQYF	TGTGCCAGCAGTTACTCCGGGGGAACGGAGACCCAGTACTTC
TRBV4-1	.	TRBJ2-5	TRBD2	CASSPGLAGSQETQYF	TGCGCCAGCAGCCCAGGACTAGCGGGTTCACAAGAGACCCAGTACTTC
TRBV19	few	TRBJ1-1	.	CASTSTRGAQAGNTEAFF	TGTGCCAGTACCTCAACCCGGGGGGCGCAGGCGGGGAACACTGAAGCTTTCTTT
TRBV9	few	TRBJ1-1	.	CASSRRGDWLNTEAFF	TGTGCCAGCAGCAGACGGGGGGATTGGTTGAACACTGAAGCTTTCTTT
TRBV3-1/TRBV3-2	few	TRBJ2-2	TRBD1	CASSLDRGKGELFF	TGTGCCAGCAGCCTAGACAGGGGCAAAGGGGAGCTGTTTTTT
TRBV6-2/TRBV6-3	.	TRBJ2-7	.	CASSYSPESSYEQYF	TGTGCCAGCAGTTACTCGCCGGAGAGCTCCTACGAGCAGTACTTC
TRBV23-1	.	TRBJ1-5	.	CASSQAEGGNQPQHF	TGCGCCAGCAGTCAAGCTGAGGGAGGCAATCAGCCCCAGCATTTT
TRBV18	once	TRBJ1-6	TRBD1	CASSPRTGRDNSPLHF	TGTGCCAGCTCACCTCGGACAGGGAGGGATAATTCACCCCTCCACTTT